One sample yielded the 18 T cell receptor beta chains listed below, sequenced in a study of blood T cells in healthy people across ages. PCR was performed a second time for about 7 to 11 cycles using a sample-barcoded 5' primer and a J-beta primer mix. From the 5' RACE reads, TCRdb called clonotypes with MiXCR, one entry per CDR3 protein. This sample has hundreds of thousands of distinct CDR3 sequences; 56% occur once, and the top ten carry around 25%. The material sequenced was blood. Receptor source: a man aged 40-55 years in good health.

This clonotype was seen more than once but under ten times. The chain carries TRBV6-5 and TRBJ2-7, with 7 bases lining up with TRBD1. CDR1 and CDR2 from the germline V gene are MNHEY and SVGAGI. Trimming cost V 1 base and J 0 bases; bases outside gene matches: 3. The CDR3 length is 15 residues. CDR3 DNA sequence: TGTGCCAGCAGTTACTGGGCAGGGGGCTCCTACGAGCAGTACTTC. Encoded protein: CASSYWAGGSYEQYF.

There are a few counts of this clonotype. This chain joins TRBV3-1 and TRBJ2-5; D perhaps matches TRBD1 (7 bases). Deletions cut 0 bases from V and 5 bases from J, with 16 bases between. This CDR3 contains 16 residues. Germline CDR1 LGHDT, CDR2 YNNKEL (reference sequence). The CDR3 region has the DNA TGTGCCAGCAGCCAAGATCAGGGGGACTTGATCGAGACCCAGTACTTC. Translating it yields CASSQDQGDLIETQYF.

This chain joins TRBV6-6 and TRBJ2-7; either TRBD1 or TRBD2 may fit D (5 bases each). The CDR3 sequence is 15 residues long. Germline V gene lookup returns CDR1 MNHNY and CDR2 SVGAGI (reference sequence). The V end was cut by 4 bases, the J end by 7 bases, with 20 bases between. CDR3 sequence reads: CASSSYTGTHLEQYF. In DNA form, the CDR3 reads TGTGCCAGCAGTTCCTATACCGGGACCCACCTGGAGCAGTACTTC.

This chain links TRBV3-1 with TRBJ2-1; D is ambiguous. V was clipped by 0 bases and J by 12 bases, with 12 bases between them. CDR3 length: 13 residues. From germline, CDR1 is LGHDT and CDR2 YNNKEL (reference sequence). CDR3 in amino acids: CASSQDGRAMQFF. As DNA, the CDR3 is TGTGCCAGCAGCCAAGATGGCCGGGCCATGCAGTTCTTC.

The gene calls are TRBV7-3 and TRBJ1-1; unclear D gene. Per the germline V gene, CDR1 is SGHTA and CDR2 is FQGTGA. The CDR3 length is 15 residues. V lost 1 base and J lost 1, with 10 bases in between. As DNA, the CDR3 is TGTGCCAGCAGCTTAAGTGGAGTTGGGAACACTGAAGCTTTCTTT. It translates to CASSLSGVGNTEAFF. The full variable domain, in which reference TRBV7-3 and TRBJ1-1 provide the parts outside the CDR3, is GAGVSQTPSNKVTEKGKYVELRCDPISGHTALYWYRQSLGQGPEFLIYFQGTGAADDSGLPNDRFFAVRPEGSVSTLKIQRTERGDSAVYLCASSLSGVGNTEAFFGQGTRLTVV.

This clonotype was seen only a few times. The chain employs TRBV27 and TRBJ2-1; TRBD2 aligns across 10 bases. The V gene end was trimmed by 4 bases and the J gene end by 14 bases; junction bases not matched to a gene: 11. CDR1 MNHEY and CDR2 SMNVEV come from the germline V gene (reference sequence). The CDR3 loop spans 14 amino acids. The DNA for the CDR3 is TGTGCCAGCAGTTCAGGACTAGCGGTGATAGAGAAGTTCTTC. It codes for CASSSGLAVIEKFF.

This chain uses TRBV3-1 with TRBJ1-5; no reliable D call. In germline, CDR1 is LGHDT, CDR2 YNNKEL (reference sequence). V was clipped by 0 bases and J by 7 bases, with 4 bases between them. This CDR3 region has 12 residues. The CDR3 protein is CASSQERQPQHF. CDR3 bases: TGTGCCAGCAGCCAAGAGAGACAGCCCCAGCATTTT. Looking up the rest from reference TRBV3-1 and TRBJ1-5 gives the full variable domain: DTAVSQTPKYLVTQMGNDKSIKCEQNLGHDTMYWYKQDSKKFLKIMFSYNNKELIINETVPNRFSPKSPDKAHLNLHINSLELGDSAVYFCASSQERQPQHFGDGTRLSIL.

This clonotype has more than one count but fewer than ten. The V gene is TRBV20-1, the J gene TRBJ2-5; 7 nucleotides line up with TRBD2. This CDR3 comprises 15 residues. Per germline, CDR1 DFQATT and CDR2 SNEGSKA (reference sequence). Trimming removed 0 bases from V and 7 bases from J; junction bases left unmatched: 11. The DNA for the CDR3 is TGCAGTGCTAGAGATTATGCGGGAGAGGTGGGGACCCAGTACTTC. Translating it yields CSARDYAGEVGTQYF.

This rearrangement joins TRBV5-8 to TRBJ2-7; no firm D call. The DNA end favors TRBJ2-5, so the J call may be wrong. Germline values: CDR1 SGHTS, CDR2 YDEGEE. CDR3 length: 19 residues. CDR3 region: CASSLALLRAPFSVETQYF. CDR3 DNA: TGTGCCAGCAGCTTGGCCCTTTTACGGGCCCCGTTCTCTGTGGAGACCCAGTACTTC.

V and J are TRBV4-3 and TRBJ2-1; D not resolved. The DNA matches TRBJ2-7 better at its end, which makes the J call doubtful. Germline CDR1 reads LGHNA; CDR2 reads YSLEER. This CDR3 is built from 15 residues. DNA for the CDR3: TGCGCCAGCAGCCAAGATCGCCTACCCTACAATGAGCAGTACTTC. Encoded protein: CASSQDRLPYNEQYF.

There are a few counts of this clonotype. The rearrangement links TRBV5-1 to TRBJ2-6; D ambiguous. CDR1 and CDR2 from the germline V gene are SGHRS and YFSETQ. This CDR3 spans 16 amino acids. The germline V and J ends were trimmed by 0 bases and 0 bases, with 7 bases remaining between them. The chain's CDR3 is CASSLVSLSGANVLTF. CDR3 bases: TGCGCCAGCAGCTTGGTTTCGCTCTCTGGGGCCAACGTCCTGACTTTC.

The V gene is TRBV9, the J gene TRBJ1-2; D unresolved. The CDR3 is made up of 14 amino acids. In germline, CDR1 is SGDLS, CDR2 YYNGEE. V was clipped by 0 bases and J by 11 bases, with 17 bases between them. The CDR3 loop reads CASSVAPEPLGYTF. The DNA for the CDR3 is TGTGCCAGCAGCGTAGCCCCGGAACCCTTAGGGTACACCTTC.

This clonotype has just a few counts. This chain joins TRBV20-1 and TRBJ2-5, with D perhaps matching TRBD1 (5 bases). The CDR3 runs 14 residues. Germline loops: CDR1 DFQATT, CDR2 SNEGSKA (reference sequence). The V end was cut by 4 bases, the J end by 4 bases, with 16 bases between. DNA for the CDR3: TGCAGTGCTATTCCAGGGAAAGAAGGAGAGACCCAGTACTTC. This gives the protein CSAIPGKEGETQYF.

This CDR3 is CAISEISNNEQFF. The CDR3 DNA reads TGTGCCATCAGTGAGATTTCGAATAATGAGCAGTTCTTC. The chain carries TRBV10-3 and TRBJ2-1; no clear D gene. This CDR3 region has 13 residues. Germline-derived CDR1 and CDR2 are ENHRY and SYGVKD. Trimming removed 2 bases at V and 7 bases at J, with 9 bases between.

The chain is built from TRBV7-8 and TRBJ2-4; TRBD2 aligns across 10 bases. The DNA end favors TRBJ2-7, so the J call may be wrong. The germline V gene encodes CDR1 SGHVS and CDR2 FQNEAQ. This CDR3 contains 13 residues. The CDR3 spells CASSRLAGDEQYF. The DNA of the CDR3 is TGTGCCAGCAGTAGGCTAGCGGGAGACGAGCAGTACTTC.

The chain couples TRBV2 to TRBJ2-3; 8 bases agree with TRBD2. The V and J ends lost 6 bases and 0 bases, in that order; junction bases with no gene match: 8. CDR1 is SNHLY and CDR2 is FYNNEI in the germline V gene. The CDR3 consists of 16 residues. CDR3 region: CASRRPGLDSTDTQYF. CDR3 nucleotide sequence: TGTGCCAGCAGGAGACCGGGACTAGATAGCACAGATACGCAGTATTTT.

This chain connects TRBV28 to TRBJ1-5, with no clear D. This CDR3 contains 12 residues. Trimming left V 6 bases short and J 6 bases short, with 9 bases between. Germline CDR1 reads MDHEN; CDR2 reads SYDVKM. CDR3 in amino acids: CASSAVSQPQHF. The CDR3 bases are TGTGCCAGCAGCGCCGTTTCTCAGCCCCAGCATTTT. Full variable domain (outside the CDR3, taken from reference TRBV28 and TRBJ1-5): DVKVTQSSRYLVKRTGEKVFLECVQDMDHENMFWYRQDPGLGLRLIYFSYDVKMKEKGDIPEGYSVSREKKERFSLILESASTNQTSMYLCASSAVSQPQHFGDGTRLSIL.

The chain joins TRBV20-1 to TRBJ2-3, with D maybe TRBD2 (5 bases). This CDR3 has 12 residues. CDR1 and CDR2 from the germline V gene are DFQATT and SNEGSKA (reference sequence). CDR3 loop: CSKRRSTDTQYF. The CDR3 DNA reads TGCAGCAAGAGGAGGTCCACAGATACGCAGTATTTT.